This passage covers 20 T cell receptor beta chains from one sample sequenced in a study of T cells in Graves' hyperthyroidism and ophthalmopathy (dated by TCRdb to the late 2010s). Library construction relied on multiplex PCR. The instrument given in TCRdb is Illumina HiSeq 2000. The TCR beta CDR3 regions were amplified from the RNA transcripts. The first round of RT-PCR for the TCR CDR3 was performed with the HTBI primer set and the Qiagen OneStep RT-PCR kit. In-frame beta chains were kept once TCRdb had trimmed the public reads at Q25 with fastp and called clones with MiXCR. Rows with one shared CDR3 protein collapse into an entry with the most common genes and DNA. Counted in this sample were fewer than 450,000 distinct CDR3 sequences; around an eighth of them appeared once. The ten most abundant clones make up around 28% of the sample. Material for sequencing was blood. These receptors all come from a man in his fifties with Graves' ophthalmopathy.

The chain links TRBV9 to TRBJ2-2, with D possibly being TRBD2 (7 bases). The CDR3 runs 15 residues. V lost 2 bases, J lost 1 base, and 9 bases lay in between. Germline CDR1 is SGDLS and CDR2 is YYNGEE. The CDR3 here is CASSVGGLNTGELFF. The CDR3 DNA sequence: TGTGCCAGCAGCGTCGGGGGGCTGAACACCGGGGAGCTGTTTTTT.

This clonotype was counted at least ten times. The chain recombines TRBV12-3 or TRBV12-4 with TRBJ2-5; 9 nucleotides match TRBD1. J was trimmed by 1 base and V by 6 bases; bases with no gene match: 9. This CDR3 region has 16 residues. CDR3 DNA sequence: TGTGCCAGCAGCTCAGGGACAGGGCCACCCCAAGAGACCCAGTACTTC. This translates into CASSSGTGPPQETQYF.

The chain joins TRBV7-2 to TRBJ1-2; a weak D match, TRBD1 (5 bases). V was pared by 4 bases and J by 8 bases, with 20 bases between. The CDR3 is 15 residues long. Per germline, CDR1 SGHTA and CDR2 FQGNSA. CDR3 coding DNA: TGTGCCAGCAGCTCCCGGGACCCCCTGGGGAAAGGCTACACCTTC. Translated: CASSSRDPLGKGYTF.

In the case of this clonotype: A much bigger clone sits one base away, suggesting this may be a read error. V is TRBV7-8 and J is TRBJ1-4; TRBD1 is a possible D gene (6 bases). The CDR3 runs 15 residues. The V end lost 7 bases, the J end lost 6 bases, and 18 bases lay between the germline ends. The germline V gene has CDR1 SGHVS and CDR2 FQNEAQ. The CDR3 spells CASKVRAGHDEKLFF. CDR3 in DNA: TGTGCCAGCAAGGTCCGCGCGGGACATGATGAAAAACTGTTTTTT. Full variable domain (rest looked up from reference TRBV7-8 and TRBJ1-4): GAGVSQSPRYKVAKRGQDVALRCDPISGHVSLFWYQQALGQGPEFLTYFQNEAQLDKSGLPSDRFFAERPEGSVSTLKIQRTQQEDSAVYLCASKVRAGHDEKLFFGSGTQLSVL.

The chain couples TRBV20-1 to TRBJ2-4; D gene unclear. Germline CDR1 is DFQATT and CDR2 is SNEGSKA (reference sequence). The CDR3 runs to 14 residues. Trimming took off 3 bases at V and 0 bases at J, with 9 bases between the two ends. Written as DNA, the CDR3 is TGCAGTGCTAGTTTGGCTAGAGCCAAAAACATTCAGTACTTC. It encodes CSASLARAKNIQYF.

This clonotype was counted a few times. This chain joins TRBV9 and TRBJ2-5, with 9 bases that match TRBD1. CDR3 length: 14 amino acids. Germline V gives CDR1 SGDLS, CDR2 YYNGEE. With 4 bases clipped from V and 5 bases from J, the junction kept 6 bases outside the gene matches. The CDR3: CASSRRTGAETQYF. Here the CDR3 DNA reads TGTGCCAGCAGCCGGCGGACAGGGGCCGAGACCCAGTACTTC.

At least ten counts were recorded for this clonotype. CDR3 sequence (DNA): TGTGCCAGCAGCTTACTACAGGGGGAAGCTTTCTTT. As protein: CASSLLQGEAFF. This chain joins TRBV28 and TRBJ1-1; TRBD1 matches 7 bases. Unmatched junction bases numbered 6, after V lost 6 bases and J lost 8 bases. The germline V gene encodes CDR1 MDHEN and CDR2 SYDVKM. This CDR3 is built from 12 residues.

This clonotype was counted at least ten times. CDR3 sequence: CSARQEVAKNIQYF. The CDR3 bases are TGCAGTGCTAGACAGGAGGTGGCCAAAAACATTCAGTACTTC. The V and J genes are TRBV20-1 and TRBJ2-4; TRBD2 might be the D (5 bases). Trimming left V 2 bases short and J 1 base short, with 9 bases between. The CDR3 sequence is 14 residues long. Per germline, CDR1 DFQATT and CDR2 SNEGSKA (reference sequence).

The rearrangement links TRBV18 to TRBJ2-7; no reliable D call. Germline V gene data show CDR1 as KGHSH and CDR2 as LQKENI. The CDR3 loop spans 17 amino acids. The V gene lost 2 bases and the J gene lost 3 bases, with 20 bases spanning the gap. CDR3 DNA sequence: TGTGCCAGCTCACCAGGGAAGGTTGTCCTAGACCGCTACGAGCAGTACTTC. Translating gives CASSPGKVVLDRYEQYF.

The CDR3 loop reads CASSLIPGTGVLSNEKLFF. CDR3 sequence (DNA): TGTGCCAGCAGCTTAATACCCGGGACAGGGGTATTATCTAATGAAAAACTGTTTTTT. The rearrangement joins TRBV7-9 to TRBJ1-4; 10 nucleotides line up with TRBD1. V lost 2 bases, J lost 3 bases, and 12 bases stayed unmatched. In germline, CDR1 is SEHNR, CDR2 FQNEAQ (reference sequence). The CDR3 is made up of 19 amino acids.

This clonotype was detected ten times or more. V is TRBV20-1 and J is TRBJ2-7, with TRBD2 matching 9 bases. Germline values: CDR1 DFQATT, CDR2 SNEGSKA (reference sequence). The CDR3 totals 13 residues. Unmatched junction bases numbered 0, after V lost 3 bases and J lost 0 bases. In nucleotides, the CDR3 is TGCAGTGCTAGGACTAGCGGCTCCTACGAGCAGTACTTC. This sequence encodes CSARTSGSYEQYF.

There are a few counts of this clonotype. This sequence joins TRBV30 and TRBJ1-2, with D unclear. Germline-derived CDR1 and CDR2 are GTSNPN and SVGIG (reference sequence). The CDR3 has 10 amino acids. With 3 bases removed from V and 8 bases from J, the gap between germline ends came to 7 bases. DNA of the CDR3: TGTGCCTGGAGCGGAGGGGGCTACACCTTC. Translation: CAWSGGGYTF. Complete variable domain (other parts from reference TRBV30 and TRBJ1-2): SQTIHQWPATLVQPVGSPLSLECTVEGTSNPNLYWYRQAAGRGLQLLFYSVGIGQISSEVPQNLSASRPQDRQFILSSKKLLLSDSGFYLCAWSGGGYTFGSGTRLTVV.

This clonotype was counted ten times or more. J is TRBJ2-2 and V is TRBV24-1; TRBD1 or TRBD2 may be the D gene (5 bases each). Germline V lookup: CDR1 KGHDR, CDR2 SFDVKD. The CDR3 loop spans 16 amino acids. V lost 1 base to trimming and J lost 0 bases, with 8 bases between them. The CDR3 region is CATSDFRGPNTGELFF. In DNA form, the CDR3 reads TGTGCCACCAGTGATTTCCGGGGCCCGAACACCGGGGAGCTGTTTTTT.

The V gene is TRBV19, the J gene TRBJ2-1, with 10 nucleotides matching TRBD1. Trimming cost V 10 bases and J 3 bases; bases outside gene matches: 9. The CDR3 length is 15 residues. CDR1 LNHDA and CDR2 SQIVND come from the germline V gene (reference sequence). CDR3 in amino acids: CATPTRDRGYNEQFF. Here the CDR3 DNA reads TGTGCCACCCCTACCCGGGACAGGGGCTACAATGAGCAGTTCTTC.

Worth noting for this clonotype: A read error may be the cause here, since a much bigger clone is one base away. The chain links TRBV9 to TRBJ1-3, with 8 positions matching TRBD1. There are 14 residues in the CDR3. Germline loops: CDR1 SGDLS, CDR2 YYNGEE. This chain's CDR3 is CAGSAGGVGNTIYF. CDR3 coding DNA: TGTGCCGGCAGCGCAGGGGGCGTCGGAAACACCATATATTTT.

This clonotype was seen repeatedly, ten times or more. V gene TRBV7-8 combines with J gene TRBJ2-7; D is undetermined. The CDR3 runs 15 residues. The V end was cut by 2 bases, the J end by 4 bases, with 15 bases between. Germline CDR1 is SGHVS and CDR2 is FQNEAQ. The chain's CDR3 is CASSLKDNPHYEQYF. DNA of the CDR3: TGTGCCAGCAGCTTAAAAGACAATCCCCATTACGAGCAGTACTTC.

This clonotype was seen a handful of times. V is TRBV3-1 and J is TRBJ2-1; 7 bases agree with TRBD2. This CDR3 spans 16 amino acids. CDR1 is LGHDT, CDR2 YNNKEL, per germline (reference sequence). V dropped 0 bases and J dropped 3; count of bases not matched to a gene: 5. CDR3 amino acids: CASSQDQASGYNEQFF. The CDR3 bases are TGTGCCAGCAGCCAAGATCAGGCTAGCGGCTACAATGAGCAGTTCTTC.

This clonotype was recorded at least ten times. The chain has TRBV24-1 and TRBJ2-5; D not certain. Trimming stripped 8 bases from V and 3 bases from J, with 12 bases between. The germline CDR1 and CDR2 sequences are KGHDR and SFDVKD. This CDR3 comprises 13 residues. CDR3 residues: CATMGRAEETQYF. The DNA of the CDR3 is TGTGCCACCATGGGTCGGGCTGAAGAGACCCAGTACTTC.

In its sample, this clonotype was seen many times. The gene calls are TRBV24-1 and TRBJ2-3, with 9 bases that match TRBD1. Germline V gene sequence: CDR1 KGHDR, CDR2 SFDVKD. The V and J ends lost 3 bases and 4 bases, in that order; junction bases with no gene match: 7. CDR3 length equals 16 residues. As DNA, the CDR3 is TGTGCCACCAGTGATGCCAGACAGGGGGTTCCAGATACGCAGTATTTT. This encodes CATSDARQGVPDTQYF.

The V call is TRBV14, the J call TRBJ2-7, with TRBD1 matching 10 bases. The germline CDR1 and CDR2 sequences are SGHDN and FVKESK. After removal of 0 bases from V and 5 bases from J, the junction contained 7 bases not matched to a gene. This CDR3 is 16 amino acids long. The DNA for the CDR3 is TGTGCCAGCAGCCAAGAGGGACAGGGGACGGGGAACGAGCAGTACTTC. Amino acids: CASSQEGQGTGNEQYF. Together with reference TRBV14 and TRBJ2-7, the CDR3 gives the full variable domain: EAGVTQFPSHSVIEKGQTVTLRCDPISGHDNLYWYRRVMGKEIKFLLHFVKESKQDESGMPNNRFLAERTGGTYSTLKVQPAELEDSGVYFCASSQEGQGTGNEQYFGPGTRLTVT.